Below, 24 T cell receptor beta chains from the same sample are listed, as sequenced in a study of graft-versus-host responses after intestinal transplantation. Their recognized antigens are unknown. Produced via immunoSEQ multiplex PCR; TCRdb's table is partial and in-frame only. The table has around 110,000 clones, roughly 90% seen once. The sample consisted of unstimulated CD4+ T cells sorted from spleen or lymph node cells, taken before transplant. The source of these receptors is a human donor who was the organ donor for an intestinal transplant.

The V call is TRBV30, the J call TRBJ2-2; possible D gene TRBD2, 5 bases. Germline CDR1 is GTSNPN and CDR2 is SVGIG (reference sequence). The CDR3 covers 17 residues. The V end lost 4 bases, the J end lost 4 bases, and 22 bases lay between the germline ends. The CDR3 here is CAWNPLLSESVTGELFF. CDR3 coding DNA: TGTGCCTGGAACCCCCTTCTTAGCGAGTCGGTCACCGGGGAGCTGTTTTTT.

The rearrangement joins TRBV4-1 to TRBJ2-5; TRBD1 aligns across 10 bases. This CDR3 contains 16 residues. Germline V gives CDR1 MGHRA, CDR2 YSYEKL. V shed 4 bases and J 5 bases; nucleotides not matched to a gene: 10. CDR3 sequence (DNA): TGCGCCAGCAGCCTCCGGGGGACAGGGGTATTGGAGACCCAGTACTTC. Translating gives CASSLRGTGVLETQYF.

As to this clone: At one end the junction does not follow the germline gene, possibly because of a read error. V and J are TRBV5-1 and TRBJ1-4; tentative D call: TRBD1 (5 bases). Per germline, CDR1 SGHRS and CDR2 YFSETQ. CDR3 length: 15 residues. Written as DNA, the CDR3 is TGCGCCAGCACCTTGATGGGGGCAACTAATGAAAAACTGTTTTTT. Amino acids: CASTLMGATNEKLFF.

Comments on this clone: The junction departs from germline at one end; a sequencing error may be responsible. Other DNA sequences in the sample encode the same CDR3. The chain is built from TRBV5-5 and TRBJ1-5, with TRBD1 matching 7 bases. Germline V gene data show CDR1 as SGHKS and CDR2 as YYEKEE (reference sequence). The CDR3 length is 16 residues. Here the CDR3 reads CASSLDGQGVNQPQHF. Here the CDR3 DNA reads TGCGCCAGCAGCTTGGATGGGCAGGGGGTCAATCAGCCCCAGCATTTT.

V is TRBV27 and J is TRBJ1-2; D is unclear. The germline CDR1 and CDR2 sequences are MNHEY and SMNVEV (reference sequence). V lost 2 bases, J lost 3 bases, and 22 bases lay in between. This CDR3 is 18 amino acids long. The CDR3 nucleotides read TGTGCCAGCAGTTTACGGTCGTCCCGGGCAGGTGCTTACTATGGCTACACCTTC. Amino acid sequence: CASSLRSSRAGAYYGYTF.

The V gene is TRBV11-3, the J gene TRBJ2-1; possible D gene TRBD1, 5 bases. The germline V gene has CDR1 SGHNT and CDR2 YENEEA. The CDR3 totals 12 residues. Between the trimmed V and J ends, which lost 1 base and 9 bases, there was a span of 7 bases. CDR3 nucleotides: TGTGCCAGCAGCTTAGTAAGGGGTGAGCAGTTCTTC. Amino acids: CASSLVRGEQFF.

The chain carries TRBV6-5 and TRBJ1-2; D gene uncertain. The CDR3 loop spans 11 amino acids. Trimming removed 8 bases from V and 8 bases from J, with 12 bases in between. In germline, CDR1 is MNHEY, CDR2 SVGAGI. CDR3 amino acids: CASGQSRGYTF. Written as DNA, the CDR3 is TGTGCCAGCGGCCAATCCAGGGGCTACACCTTC.

In its sample, this clone was seen a few times. This chain links TRBV6-5 with TRBJ1-1, with D uncertain. Germline-derived CDR1 and CDR2 are MNHEY and SVGAGI. Trimming stripped 2 bases from V and 1 base from J, with 11 bases between. The CDR3 sequence is 15 residues long. CDR3 loop: CASSYRIGANTEAFF. The CDR3 nucleotides read TGTGCCAGCAGTTACCGGATTGGAGCGAACACTGAAGCTTTCTTT.

This sequence joins TRBV11-2 and TRBJ1-1; D not certain. Trimming cost V 0 bases and J 5 bases, with 16 bases left between them. Germline CDR1 SGHAT, CDR2 FQNNGV. The CDR3 has 16 amino acids. The CDR3 reads CASSLDRRGYLTEAFF. The CDR3 nucleotides are TGTGCCAGCAGCTTAGATCGGAGAGGGTACTTGACTGAAGCTTTCTTT.

This clone has only one observation. The chain links TRBV19 to TRBJ2-5, with 9 nucleotides matching TRBD1. V trimming: 5 bases; J trimming: 3 bases; junction bases outside the gene matches: 4. Per germline, CDR1 LNHDA and CDR2 SQIVND (reference sequence). This CDR3 has 14 residues. The CDR3 coding sequence is TGTGCCAGTAGTGGGACAGGGAGGAAAGAGACCCAGTACTTC. It codes for CASSGTGRKETQYF.

The rearrangement joins TRBV7-9 to TRBJ1-6, with a tentative D call TRBD1 (5 bases). V was cut by 5 bases and J by 7 bases, with 12 bases left in between. The CDR3 spans 14 residues. The germline CDR1 and CDR2 sequences are SEHNR and FQNEAQ (reference sequence). CDR3 in amino acids: CASSLTGRNSPLHF. The CDR3, as DNA: TGTGCCAGCAGCCTGACGGGACGGAATTCACCCCTCCACTTT.

V is TRBV7-8 and J is TRBJ2-5; 9 bases align to TRBD2. This CDR3 is 14 amino acids long. From germline, CDR1 is SGHVS and CDR2 FQNEAQ. J lost 2 bases, V lost 5 bases, and 3 bases had no gene match. CDR3 sequence: CASSPSGEQETQYF. In DNA, the CDR3 is TGTGCCAGCAGCCCTAGCGGGGAACAAGAGACCCAGTACTTC.

This clone came up a few times. The J gene is TRBJ2-7, the V gene TRBV6-1; the D gene is possibly TRBD1 (5 bases). The V gene's germline CDR1 is MNHNS and CDR2 SASEGT. The CDR3 length is 13 residues. Between the trimmed V and J ends, which lost 7 bases and 2 bases, there was a span of 12 bases. CDR3 nucleotides: TGTGCCAGCACCAGGGTTGAGACCTACGAGCAGTACTTC. Translating it yields CASTRVETYEQYF.

The gene calls are TRBV6-6 and TRBJ2-5; the D gene could be TRBD1 or TRBD2 (6 bases each). Trimming took off 2 bases at V and 5 bases at J, with 12 bases between the two ends. Germline CDR1 MNHNY, CDR2 SVGAGI (reference sequence). The CDR3 covers 14 residues. In DNA form, the CDR3 reads TGTGCCAGCAGTTACGGGGGCGGGACGGAGACCCAGTACTTC. This encodes CASSYGGGTETQYF.

The chain employs TRBV18 and TRBJ2-7, with D possibly TRBD1 on 6 matching bases. Germline loops: CDR1 KGHSH, CDR2 LQKENI. V lost 5 bases and J 2 bases, leaving 13 bases between the germline ends. The CDR3 totals 14 residues. CDR3 residues: CASSGQGLTYEQYF. As DNA, the CDR3 is TGTGCCAGCTCAGGGCAGGGGTTAACCTACGAGCAGTACTTC.

The chain links TRBV7-6 to TRBJ1-1, with TRBD1 matching 8 bases. The CDR3 consists of 16 residues. The germline gives CDR1 SGHVS, CDR2 FNYEAQ. The junction had 8 bases not matched to a gene; V was cut back by 0 bases and J by 5 bases. CDR3: CASSLALGRGRTEAFF. The CDR3 DNA is TGTGCCAGCAGCTTAGCGCTCGGCAGGGGGCGTACTGAAGCTTTCTTT.

The chain has TRBV7-2 and TRBJ2-7; D gene ambiguous. The CDR3 extends over 13 amino acids. From germline, CDR1 is SGHTA and CDR2 FQGNSA. With 0 bases removed from V and 4 bases from J, the gap between germline ends came to 7 bases. CDR3 residues: CASSLAQGYEQYF. CDR3 nucleotides: TGTGCCAGCAGCTTAGCGCAAGGTTACGAGCAGTACTTC.

The rearrangement links TRBV4-2 to TRBJ1-5; D uncertain. This CDR3 contains 15 residues. The germline V gene has CDR1 LGHNA and CDR2 YNFKEQ. The germline V and J ends were trimmed by 1 base and 0 bases, with 7 bases remaining between them. CDR3 in amino acids: CASSQGRYSNQPQHF. CDR3 in DNA: TGTGCCAGCAGCCAAGGGCGCTATAGCAATCAGCCCCAGCATTTT.

This chain connects TRBV30 to TRBJ1-2, with D uncertain. Germline V gene lookup returns CDR1 GTSNPN and CDR2 SVGIG (reference sequence). Trimming removed 3 bases at V and 7 bases at J, with 18 bases between. The CDR3 runs to 14 residues. The CDR3 is CAWRKRGRRAGYTF. CDR3 sequence (DNA): TGTGCCTGGAGAAAGCGGGGAAGGCGTGCTGGCTACACCTTC.

The chain is built from TRBV5-1 and TRBJ2-2, with 12 bases aligning to TRBD2. The CDR3 spans 15 residues. Losses at the gene ends were 3 bases for V and 4 bases for J; bases not matched to a gene: 1. Germline V gene sequence: CDR1 SGHRS, CDR2 YFSETQ. CDR3 residues: CASSWTSGATGELFF. The CDR3 DNA is TGCGCCAGCAGCTGGACTAGCGGGGCCACCGGGGAGCTGTTTTTT.

In this sample, this clone turned up a few times. The chain couples TRBV6-1 to TRBJ2-1; D may be TRBD1 or TRBD2 (5 bases each). Germline CDR1 reads MNHNS; CDR2 reads SASEGT. The CDR3 runs 14 residues. The V and J ends lost 2 bases and 5 bases respectively, with 10 bases between them. This CDR3 reads CASSERGRNNEQFF. In nucleotides, the CDR3 is TGTGCCAGCAGTGAAAGGGGACGAAACAATGAGCAGTTCTTC.

The chain joins TRBV25-1 to TRBJ1-1; no reliable D call. Between the trimmed V and J ends, which lost 1 base and 0 bases, there was a span of 3 bases. The CDR3 is made up of 13 amino acids. Germline values: CDR1 MGHDK, CDR2 SYGVNS. CDR3 sequence (DNA): TGTGCCAGCAGTGAATCGGTGAACACTGAAGCTTTCTTT. Translation: CASSESVNTEAFF. The entire variable domain, with the rest obtained from reference TRBV25-1 and TRBJ1-1, is as follows: EADIYQTPRYLVIGTGKKITLECSQTMGHDKMYWYQQDPGMELHLIHYSYGVNSTEKGDLSSESTVSRIRTEHFPLTLESARPSHTSQYLCASSESVNTEAFFGQGTRLTVV.

The sample holds a few counts of this clone. This chain links TRBV19 with TRBJ1-1; D remains ambiguous. Per germline, CDR1 LNHDA and CDR2 SQIVND (reference sequence). V was trimmed by 4 bases and J by 4 bases, leaving 16 bases between them. The CDR3 totals 15 residues. DNA for the CDR3: TGTGCCAGTAGTAGAAGCGATATAGGGTTCACTGAAGCTTTCTTT. It yields the protein CASSRSDIGFTEAFF.

The chain couples TRBV6-5 to TRBJ2-3; no definite D call. Germline CDR1 and CDR2: MNHEY and SVGAGI. Trimming left V 0 bases short and J 2 bases short, with 6 bases between. The CDR3 runs to 14 residues. DNA of the CDR3: TGTGCCAGCAGTTACTCGTTGCCCACAGATACGCAGTATTTT. This codes for CASSYSLPTDTQYF.